The rows below give T cell receptor beta chains drawn from one sample of a study of human T cells and chemical hapten exposure. TCRdb re-derived calls from the RACE reads in MiXCR, one entry per CDR3 protein. The sample shows 150,000 to 200,000 distinct CDR3 sequences, approximately 30% of them seen only once. This sample comprised whole blood, obtained in connection with sensitization to the hapten diphenylcyclopropenone (DPC). All receptors derive from a woman between 18 and 30 years old with alopecia areata. Some clones in this sample may be carry-over from other donors' samples. CDR3s include the opening cysteine and the closing phenylalanine or tryptophan. A D gene is named only where the DNA matches it firmly. Size values are once, few and many counts, or a class for expanded clones, and some rows have none.

J,D,size,V,CDR3,DNA
TRBJ2-7,.,.,TRBV5-1,CASSSNRNQLYEQYF,TGCGCCAGCAGCTCAAACAGAAATCAGCTATACGAGCAGTACTTC
TRBJ1-5,.,.,TRBV20-1,CSAVSRQTYSNQPQHF,TGCAGTGCCGTCTCCCGACAGACCTATAGCAATCAGCCCCAGCATTTT
TRBJ2-3,.,.,TRBV9,CAISDTILGGGSDTQYF,TGTGCCATCAGCGACACCATACTGGGAGGGGGCTCAGATACGCAGTATTTT
TRBJ2-2,.,.,TRBV4-1,CASSPVGQWNTGELFF,TGCGCCAGCAGCCCGGTCGGACAGTGGAACACCGGGGAGCTGTTTTTT
TRBJ2-1,.,.,TRBV20-1,CSALGSVSYNEQFF,TGCAGTGCCTTAGGTTCGGTGTCGTACAATGAGCAGTTCTTC
TRBJ2-5,.,.,TRBV4-1,CASSQVAMHPETQYF,TGCGCCAGCAGCCAAGTGGCAATGCATCCAGAGACCCAGTACTTC
TRBJ2-7,.,.,TRBV21-1,CASSSELAGFRYEQYF,TGTGCCAGCAGCAGCGAACTAGCGGGGTTCCGCTACGAGCAGTACTTC
TRBJ1-2,TRBD1,few,TRBV20-1,CSARAGQGGYTF,TGCAGTGCTAGGGCGGGACAGGGGGGCTACACCTTC
TRBJ2-7,.,.,TRBV21-1,CASSGRVMDEQYF,TGTGCCAGCAGCGGCAGAGTAATGGACGAGCAGTACTTC
TRBJ1-1,.,few,TRBV7-9,CASSLLISVNTEAFF,TGTGCCAGCAGCTTATTGATCAGTGTGAACACTGAAGCTTTCTTT
TRBJ1-1,.,few,TRBV4-2,CASSQAGRLNTEAFF,TGTGCCAGCAGCCAAGCTGGAAGATTGAACACTGAAGCTTTCTTT
TRBJ2-3,.,.,TRBV9,CASSTAQTDTQYF,TGTGCCAGCAGTACCGCTCAGACAGATACGCAGTATTTT
TRBJ1-2,.,.,TRBV18,CASSPPWRGNTVYGYTF,TGTGCCAGCTCACCACCGTGGCGTGGGAACACGGTTTATGGCTACACCTTC
TRBJ2-7,.,.,TRBV20-1,CSLGGAGLIYEQYF,TGCAGTCTAGGGGGGGCGGGACTAATCTACGAGCAGTACTTC
TRBJ1-5,.,.,TRBV4-1,CASSQVGGSPHQPQHF,TGCGCCAGCAGCCAAGTTGGTGGCAGCCCCCATCAGCCCCAGCATTTT
TRBJ2-1,.,few,TRBV20-1,CSARKRADYNEQFF,TGCAGTGCTAGAAAAAGGGCGGATTACAATGAGCAGTTCTTC
TRBJ2-4,.,.,TRBV9,CASSVSGEVKNIQYF,TGTGCCAGCAGCGTATCAGGGGAGGTCAAAAACATTCAGTACTTC
TRBJ2-7,.,.,TRBV29-1,CSVRKSLDEQYF,TGCAGCGTTCGGAAATCGCTGGACGAGCAGTACTTC
TRBJ2-5,.,few,TRBV25-1,CASSDGSAGRGETQYF,TGTGCCAGCAGTGATGGGTCGGCGGGGAGAGGGGAGACCCAGTACTTC
TRBJ2-5,.,.,TRBV10-3,CAISGGQETQYF,TGTGCCATCAGTGGCGGCCAAGAGACCCAGTACTTC
TRBJ1-3,.,few,TRBV15,CATSRAGDRSGNTIYF,TGTGCCACCAGCAGAGCGGGTGACCGCTCTGGAAACACCATATATTTT
TRBJ2-1,.,many,TRBV5-1,CASSLAGDPFNEQFF,TGCGCCAGCAGCTTGGCAGGGGACCCATTTAATGAGCAGTTCTTC
TRBJ2-3,.,few,TRBV7-8,CASSLSQDTQYF,TGTGCCAGCAGCTTATCCCAAGATACGCAGTATTTT
TRBJ2-2,.,.,TRBV24-1,CATSDFRRTGELFF,TGTGCCACCAGTGATTTTAGGAGGACCGGGGAGCTGTTTTTT
TRBJ1-2,.,few,TRBV27,CASGGRYYGYTF,TGTGCCAGCGGGGGCAGGTACTATGGCTACACCTTC
TRBJ2-3,.,.,TRBV28,CASSLPSPDTQYF,TGTGCCAGCAGCCTACCGAGCCCCGATACGCAGTATTTT
TRBJ2-1,.,few,TRBV11-3,CATSRGWGNEQFF,TGTGCCACCTCAAGGGGTTGGGGAAATGAGCAGTTCTTC
TRBJ2-7,.,many,TRBV9,CASSVAENSYEQYF,TGTGCCAGCAGCGTTGCGGAGAATAGCTACGAGCAGTACTTC
TRBJ1-2,.,.,TRBV5-1,CASSPYRADGYTF,TGCGCCAGCAGCCCCTACCGGGCGGATGGCTACACCTTC
TRBJ2-2,.,.,TRBV15,CATSRDSGTGELFF,TGTGCCACCAGCAGAGATTCAGGGACCGGGGAGCTGTTTTTT
TRBJ1-1,.,few,TRBV3-1,CASSPGREAFF,TGTGCCAGCAGCCCGGGACGGGAAGCTTTCTTT
TRBJ2-1,.,.,TRBV28,CASSLPRAEQFF,TGTGCCAGCTCCTTGCCCCGAGCTGAGCAGTTCTTC
TRBJ2-4,TRBD1,.,TRBV15,CATSRARQGTIKNIQYF,TGTGCCACCAGCAGAGCTCGACAGGGTACTATCAAAAACATTCAGTACTTC
TRBJ2-5,.,.,TRBV6-2/TRBV6-3,CASSRELTGQETQYF,TGTGCCAGCAGTCGCGAGCTGACGGGGCAAGAGACCCAGTACTTC
TRBJ1-2,.,few,TRBV4-1,CASSPLDGPKDGYTF,TGCGCCAGCAGCCCGCTGGACGGCCCCAAGGATGGCTACACCTTC
TRBJ1-1,.,many,TRBV14,CASSHGNTEAFF,TGTGCCAGCAGCCATGGGAACACTGAAGCTTTCTTT
TRBJ1-2,.,.,TRBV29-1,CSVVTVGDGYTF,TGCAGCGTTGTGACAGTAGGGGACGGCTACACCTTC
TRBJ1-6,.,few,TRBV24-1,CATETERDNSPLHF,TGTGCCACCGAGACGGAAAGGGATAATTCACCCCTCCACTTT
TRBJ2-4,.,few,TRBV20-1,CSGTAGAPIQYF,TGCAGTGGGACTGCCGGGGCCCCCATTCAGTACTTC
TRBJ1-1,.,.,TRBV11-2,CASSLIPIEAFF,TGTGCCAGCAGCTTAATTCCTATTGAAGCTTTCTTT
TRBJ2-5,TRBD1,few,TRBV4-3,CASSQDLPGTGWRAETQYF,TGCGCCAGCAGCCAAGACTTACCCGGGACAGGGTGGAGGGCCGAGACCCAGTACTTC
TRBJ1-4,.,few,TRBV15,CATSKGYEKLFF,TGTGCCACCAGCAAAGGCTACGAAAAACTGTTTTTT
TRBJ2-3,TRBD1,few,TRBV6-5,CASSYMGQGPDTQYF,TGTGCCAGCAGTTATATGGGACAGGGGCCAGATACGCAGTATTTT
TRBJ2-7,.,.,TRBV20-1,CSARGLTWDEQYF,TGCAGTGCTAGAGGGTTGACGTGGGACGAGCAGTACTTC
TRBJ2-3,TRBD2,few,TRBV5-1,CASSAVGGSGTDTQYF,TGCGCCAGCAGTGCCGTGGGAGGGTCTGGCACAGATACGCAGTATTTT
TRBJ1-4,.,.,TRBV27,CASRRGTNEKLFF,TGTGCCAGCAGGCGAGGAACTAATGAAAAACTGTTTTTT
TRBJ1-2,TRBD1,.,TRBV14,CASSQARVQGDGYTF,TGTGCCAGCAGCCAAGCCAGAGTCCAGGGGGATGGCTACACCTTC